Listed here are 21 T cell receptor beta chains from one sample, sequenced in a study of blood T cell repertoires in COVID-19. The method was immunoSEQ multiplex PCR; TCRdb's version includes in-frame clones alone and lacks a portion of them. This sample has 90,000 to 150,000 clones; about 85% occur once, and the top ten carry around 9.9%. Sequences were obtained from peripheral blood. These receptors originate from a man older than 75 with acute or convalescent COVID-19.

The chain recombines TRBV4-2 with TRBJ2-7; D is possibly TRBD2 (6 bases). The CDR3 is 13 amino acids. V gave up 5 bases and J gave up 2 bases, with 10 bases separating them. Germline V gives CDR1 LGHNA, CDR2 YNFKEQ. The CDR3 sequence: CASSGDFTYEQYF. DNA of the CDR3: TGTGCCAGCAGCGGGGACTTTACCTACGAGCAGTACTTC.

The chain is built from TRBV4-2 and TRBJ1-3; 9 bases align to TRBD1. J was trimmed by 9 bases and V by 4 bases; bases with no gene match: 10. This CDR3 is built from 15 residues. CDR1 and CDR2 (germline): LGHNA, YNFKEQ. CDR3 nucleotide sequence: TGTGCCAGCAGCCCTTCGGGGGGACAGGGTGGCACCATATATTTT. Protein sequence: CASSPSGGQGGTIYF.

This clone was detected a few times. The genes are TRBV9 and TRBJ2-3, with a possible D match to TRBD1 (5 bases). The CDR3 extends over 15 amino acids. Germline CDR1 reads SGDLS; CDR2 reads YYNGEE. Trimming shortened V by 0 bases and J by 4 bases, and 12 bases separated the two germline ends. CDR3 sequence reads: CASSVEGRAPDTQYF. The DNA of the CDR3 is TGTGCCAGCAGCGTAGAGGGCAGGGCCCCAGATACGCAGTATTTT.

This clone was observed a single time. The chain employs TRBV7-9 and TRBJ1-1, with no clear D. Germline CDR1 reads SEHNR; CDR2 reads FQNEAQ (reference sequence). CDR3 length equals 13 residues. Between the trimmed V and J ends, which lost 5 bases and 1 base, there was a span of 8 bases. The chain's CDR3 is CASSLRQNTEAFF. DNA of the CDR3: TGTGCCAGCAGCCTAAGACAGAACACTGAAGCTTTCTTT.

The chain links TRBV5-4 to TRBJ2-7; tentatively, D is TRBD1 (5 bases). Trimming removed 0 bases from V and 6 bases from J, with 10 bases in between. The CDR3 runs 13 residues. Germline CDR1 reads SGHNT; CDR2 reads YYREEE (reference sequence). As DNA, the CDR3 is TGTGCCAGCAGCTTGGGGTTTCAGGGCGAGCAGTACTTC. Amino acids: CASSLGFQGEQYF.

The chain recombines TRBV5-1 with TRBJ1-1, with 10 nucleotides matching TRBD1. In germline, CDR1 is SGHRS, CDR2 YFSETQ. The CDR3 has 15 amino acids. Unmatched junction bases numbered 4, after V lost 4 bases and J lost 1 base. This chain's CDR3 is CASSDWDRGNTEAFF. For the CDR3, the DNA is TGCGCCAGCAGCGACTGGGACAGGGGGAACACTGAAGCTTTCTTT.

This clone was observed once. This chain links TRBV11-2 with TRBJ1-1; TRBD1 is a possible D gene (5 bases). CDR1 is SGHAT, CDR2 FQNNGV, per germline. V shed 5 bases and J shed 4 bases, with 14 bases lying between them. The CDR3 consists of 14 residues. The CDR3 DNA reads as TGTGCCAGCAGCCGAGAAGTGGGGGGCACTGAAGCTTTCTTT. It codes for CASSREVGGTEAFF.

This clone was picked up one time. V gene TRBV7-9 combines with J gene TRBJ2-5, with 11 bases that match TRBD2. The CDR3 is 15 amino acids. V lost 3 bases, J lost 3 bases, and 3 bases stayed unmatched. The germline V gene encodes CDR1 SEHNR and CDR2 FQNEAQ (reference sequence). The DNA of the CDR3 is TGTGCCAGCAGCTTCACTAGCGGGAGAAAAGAGACCCAGTACTTC. Translation: CASSFTSGRKETQYF.

V usage is TRBV5-6 and J usage is TRBJ1-5; TRBD1 agrees at 8 bases. V shed 3 bases, J shed 0 bases, and the junction held 5 bases outside the gene matches. Germline V CDR1 and CDR2: SGHDT, YYEEEE. The CDR3 has 16 residues. The CDR3 sequence: CASSSSGGLSNQPQHF. The CDR3 DNA is TGTGCCAGCAGCTCCTCAGGGGGCCTTAGCAATCAGCCCCAGCATTTT.

This rearrangement joins TRBV7-9 to TRBJ1-4; D is unclear. This CDR3 is 14 amino acids long. The ends were cut back, 5 bases at V and 6 bases at J, with 13 bases in the middle. From germline, CDR1 is SEHNR and CDR2 FQNEAQ (reference sequence). The CDR3 nucleotides read TGTGCCAGCAGCCGCAAGGTCGGAGATGAAAAACTGTTTTTT. Translation gives CASSRKVGDEKLFF. Combining the CDR3 with reference TRBV7-9 and TRBJ1-4 gives the whole variable domain DTGVSQNPRHKITKRGQNVTFRCDPISEHNRLYWYRQTLGQGPEFLTYFQNEAQLEKSRLLSDRFSAERPKGSFSTLEIQRTEQGDSAMYLCASSRKVGDEKLFFGSGTQLSVL.

The chain uses TRBV5-6 and TRBJ1-2; 7 bases match TRBD1. The CDR3 totals 13 residues. Germline CDR1 and CDR2: SGHDT and YYEEEE. J lost 1 base, V lost 7 bases, and 4 bases had no gene match. The CDR3 loop reads CASRQGGNYGYTF. In DNA form, the CDR3 reads TGTGCCAGCCGGCAGGGGGGTAACTATGGCTACACCTTC.

The rearrangement uses TRBV18 and TRBJ1-3, with 7 bases matching TRBD1. In germline, CDR1 is KGHSH, CDR2 LQKENI. The CDR3 sequence is 15 residues long. V dropped 3 bases and J dropped 7; count of bases not matched to a gene: 9. CDR3 residues: CASSPPGTESNTIYF. Here the CDR3 DNA reads TGTGCCAGCTCACCGCCCGGGACAGAGAGCAACACCATATATTTT.

This chain joins TRBV6-5 and TRBJ1-1; 9 bases are shared with TRBD1. Germline trimming cut 8 bases from V and 3 bases from J; bases unmatched to any gene: 4. This CDR3 has 13 residues. From germline, CDR1 is MNHEY and CDR2 SVGAGI. The CDR3, as DNA: TGTGCCAGCGGGGGGACAGGGTACACTGAAGCTTTCTTT. Encoded protein: CASGGTGYTEAFF.

J is TRBJ1-6 and V is TRBV21-1; the table's D call, TRBD1, has no DNA check behind it. TRBV21-1 counts as a pseudogene. CDR3 length: 15 residues. The CDR3 sequence: CASSKRRGGGSPLHF. In DNA, the CDR3 is TGTGCCAGCAGCAAACGAAGAGGGGGCGGTTCACCCCTCCACTTT.

The chain recombines TRBV3-1 (or the pseudogene TRBV3-2) with TRBJ2-1; 12 nucleotides agree with TRBD2. This CDR3 is 15 amino acids long. Germline-derived CDR1 and CDR2 are LGHDT and YNNKEL (reference sequence). The J segment lost 7 bases and the V segment lost 0 bases, leaving 1 base of the junction unmatched. CDR3 in amino acids: CASSQELAGGNEQFF. CDR3 nucleotide sequence: TGTGCCAGCAGCCAAGAACTAGCGGGGGGAAATGAGCAGTTCTTC.

CDR3 loop: CASTLRDTGELFF. The CDR3 coding sequence is TGTGCCAGCACTCTCAGGGATACCGGGGAGCTGTTTTTT. This sequence joins TRBV12-3 or TRBV12-4 and TRBJ2-2; tentatively, D is TRBD1 (5 bases). Trimming removed 7 bases at V and 5 bases at J, with 11 bases between. The CDR3 contains 13 residues.

The V and J genes are TRBV3-1 (or the pseudogene TRBV3-2) and TRBJ2-1; D is ambiguous. Germline CDR1 reads LGHDT; CDR2 reads YNNKEL (reference sequence). Trimming pared 4 bases from V and 0 bases from J, leaving 13 bases between. The CDR3 loop spans 16 amino acids. The CDR3 DNA reads TGTGCCAGCAGCCTTCTACTTCCGAGCTCCTACAATGAGCAGTTCTTC. Translating gives CASSLLLPSSYNEQFF.

This clone came up once. The chain recombines TRBV7-2 with TRBJ2-7; 7 bases agree with TRBD2. CDR3 length: 17 residues. V shed 3 bases, J shed 0 bases, and the junction held 11 bases outside the gene matches. CDR1 and CDR2 from the germline V gene are SGHTA and FQGNSA. The CDR3 nucleotides are TGTGCCAGCAGCTTTGGGGGATTGAGCGGGGACTCCTACGAGCAGTACTTC. Residues: CASSFGGLSGDSYEQYF.

The genes are TRBV3-1 (or the pseudogene TRBV3-2) and TRBJ2-5; D is perhaps TRBD2 (7 bases). This CDR3 is 14 amino acids long. Germline V gene lookup returns CDR1 LGHDT and CDR2 YNNKEL (reference sequence). The V and J ends lost 2 bases and 3 bases respectively, with 10 bases between them. The CDR3 protein is CASSQRGGEETQYF. Here the CDR3 DNA reads TGTGCCAGCAGCCAAAGGGGGGGGGAAGAGACCCAGTACTTC.

The chain has TRBV6-2 or TRBV6-3 and TRBJ2-7; D is unresolved. CDR1 is MNHEY and CDR2 is SVGEGT in the germline V gene. The CDR3 covers 12 residues. The ends were cut back, 2 bases at V and 6 bases at J, with 8 bases in the middle. Here the CDR3 DNA reads TGTGCCAGCAGTTACCGCCCAGGCGAGCAGTACTTC. Its protein product is CASSYRPGEQYF.

This rearrangement joins TRBV19 to TRBJ1-1; 8 bases match TRBD1. Germline trimming cut 3 bases from V and 2 bases from J; bases unmatched to any gene: 8. Germline CDR1 LNHDA, CDR2 SQIVND (reference sequence). The CDR3 totals 16 residues. CDR3 residues: CASSISGRGRNTEAFF. In DNA form, the CDR3 reads TGTGCCAGTAGTATTTCGGGCAGGGGGCGAAACACTGAAGCTTTCTTT.